This T cell receptor beta chain was documented in a study of blood T cell repertoires in COVID-19. Overall study context: Italy, Spain and the United States were the sources of the convalescent and acute COVID-19 samples.

Profiling relied on immunoSEQ multiplex PCR, and the TCRdb table lists in-frame clones only, not all of them. This table has about 310,000 clones, 85% appearing once. Assignments of participants to cohorts depended upon their own reported clinical history. Exposed participants encountered a COVID-19 case during the 2 weeks preceding study entry. The sequence was obtained from a woman aged 25 to 39 who had been exposed to COVID-19. Sequencing input: PBMCs or T cells enriched from blood (not recorded which).

The CDR3 DNA sequence: TGTGCCAGCAGCCAAGCCGAGGGGGCGGGGACAGATACGCAGTATTTT. This sequence encodes CASSQAEGAGTDTQYF. The chain links TRBV4-2 to TRBJ2-3; D possibly corresponds to TRBD1 (7 bases). Trimming left V 1 base short and J 3 bases short, with 14 bases between. The CDR3 sequence is 16 residues long. Germline V gene lookup returns CDR1 LGHNA and CDR2 YNFKEQ.